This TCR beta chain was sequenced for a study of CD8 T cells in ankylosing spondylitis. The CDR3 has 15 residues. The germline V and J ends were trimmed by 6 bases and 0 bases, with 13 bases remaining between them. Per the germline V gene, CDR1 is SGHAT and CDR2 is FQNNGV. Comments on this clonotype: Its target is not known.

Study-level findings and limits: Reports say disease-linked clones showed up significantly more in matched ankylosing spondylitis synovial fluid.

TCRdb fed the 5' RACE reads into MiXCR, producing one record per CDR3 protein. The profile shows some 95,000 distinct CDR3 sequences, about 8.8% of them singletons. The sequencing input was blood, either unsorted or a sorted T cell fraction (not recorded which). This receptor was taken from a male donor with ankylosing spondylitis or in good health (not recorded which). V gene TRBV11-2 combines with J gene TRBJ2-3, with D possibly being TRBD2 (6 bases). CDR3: CASRFGLTSTDTQYF. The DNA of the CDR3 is TGTGCCAGCAGATTCGGACTAACAAGCACAGATACGCAGTATTTT. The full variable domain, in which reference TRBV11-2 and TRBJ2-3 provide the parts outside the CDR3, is EAGVAQSPRYKIIEKRQSVAFWCNPISGHATLYWYQQILGQGPKLLIQFQNNGVVDDSQLPKDRFSAERLKGVDSTLKIQPAKLEDSAVYLCASRFGLTSTDTQYFGPGTRLTVL.